One sample yielded the 24 T cell receptor beta chains listed below, sequenced in a study of T cells after yellow fever vaccination. TCRdb analysed the 5' RACE reads with MiXCR anew, one entry per CDR3 protein. The sample records under 550,000 distinct CDR3 sequences, just over 20% being singletons. This specimen consisted of PBMCs, obtained approximately 20 days after the first yellow fever vaccination. Receptor source: a man between 18 and 35 years old who received the YFV17D yellow fever vaccine.

This clonotype was recorded a few times. The junction shows a germline mismatch at one end, possibly a read error. CDR3 loop: CASSLALAGGEFF. CDR3 coding DNA: TGTGCCAGCAGCTTAGCTTTGGCAGGGGGCGAGTTTTTC. The genes are TRBV7-2 and TRBJ2-7, with TRBD1 matching over 8 bases. CDR1 SGHTA and CDR2 FQGNSA come from the germline V gene. The CDR3 covers 13 residues.

Only a few counts were recorded for this clonotype. V gene TRBV5-1 combines with J gene TRBJ1-3; no clear D. In germline, CDR1 is SGHRS, CDR2 YFSETQ. The ends were cut back, 4 bases at V and 0 bases at J, with 8 bases in the middle. The CDR3 has 14 residues. The CDR3 loop reads CASSTVGSGNTIYF. The CDR3 nucleotides are TGCGCCAGCAGCACCGTTGGCTCTGGAAACACCATATATTTT.

The chain is built from TRBV6-2 or TRBV6-3 and TRBJ2-5; TRBD2 might be the D (6 bases). The V gene lost 3 bases and the J gene lost 1 base, with 9 bases spanning the gap. Germline V CDR1 and CDR2: MNHEY, SVGEGT. This CDR3 is built from 14 residues. CDR3 coding DNA: TGTGCCAGCAGTTATTCCGGGGGCCAAGAGACCCAGTACTTC. It specifies CASSYSGGQETQYF.

This clonotype was found a few times. The gene calls are TRBV29-1 and TRBJ2-1; tentative D call: TRBD1 (6 bases). Germline assignment: CDR1 SQVTM and CDR2 ANQGSEA. Trimming shortened V by 4 bases and J by 9 bases, and 19 bases separated the two germline ends. The CDR3 has 14 residues. The CDR3 DNA reads TGCAGCGTTGGGGGGCTGCGGATATTTAGTGAGCAGTTCTTC. Protein: CSVGGLRIFSEQFF.

The V call is TRBV5-1, the J call TRBJ1-2; TRBD1 is a possible D gene (6 bases). Germline V CDR1 and CDR2: SGHRS, YFSETQ. Between the trimmed V and J ends, which lost 0 bases and 4 bases, there was a span of 16 bases. The CDR3 is 16 amino acids. The CDR3 region is CASSLGGVDSSYGYTF. The CDR3 coding sequence is TGCGCCAGCAGCTTGGGGGGGGTGGACAGCTCCTATGGCTACACCTTC.

The rearrangement links TRBV10-2 to TRBJ2-5, with TRBD1 matching 7 bases. The V gene's germline CDR1 is WSHSY and CDR2 SAAADI. Germline trimming cut 8 bases from V and 3 bases from J; bases unmatched to any gene: 6. The CDR3 length is 13 residues. CDR3 amino acids: CASATGVEETQYF. The CDR3 DNA sequence: TGCGCCAGCGCAACAGGGGTGGAAGAGACCCAGTACTTC.

J is TRBJ2-1 and V is TRBV25-1; 9 nucleotides line up with TRBD1. Germline CDR1 reads MGHDK; CDR2 reads SYGVNS. This CDR3 is built from 16 residues. V dropped 3 bases and J dropped 5; count of bases not matched to a gene: 8. The CDR3 bases are TGTGCCAGCAGTGACCCGGGACAGGGAACCGACAATGAGCAGTTCTTC. Its protein is CASSDPGQGTDNEQFF.

This clonotype came up a few times. This chain links TRBV2 with TRBJ1-2; D gene unclear. Trimming stripped 8 bases from V and 8 bases from J, with 12 bases between. Per germline, CDR1 SNHLY and CDR2 FYNNEI. The CDR3 spans 11 residues. The CDR3 DNA reads TGTGCCAGCGGGCGGGGTCGCGGCTACACCTTC. It is translated as CASGRGRGYTF. The variable domain in full, completed from reference TRBV2 and TRBJ1-2, reads EPEVTQTPSHQVTQMGQEVILRCVPISNHLYFYWYRQILGQKVEFLVSFYNNEISEKSEIFDDQFSVERPDGSNFTLKIRSTKLEDSAMYFCASGRGRGYTFGSGTRLTVV.

This clonotype was counted a few times. The gene calls are TRBV20-1 and TRBJ1-4, with TRBD1 identical over 9 bases. V dropped 4 bases and J dropped 6; count of bases not matched to a gene: 6. This CDR3 is 14 amino acids long. CDR1 and CDR2 from the germline V gene are DFQATT and SNEGSKA (reference sequence). CDR3 nucleotides: TGCAGTGCTAAGTCGGGACAGGGAGATGAAAAACTGTTTTTT. This sequence encodes CSAKSGQGDEKLFF.

This clonotype was observed many times. The chain combines TRBV20-1 with TRBJ1-2; a weak D match, TRBD1 (6 bases). The CDR3 covers 12 residues. Germline assignment: CDR1 DFQATT and CDR2 SNEGSKA (reference sequence). V lost 6 bases and J 4 bases, leaving 12 bases between the germline ends. CDR3 nucleotide sequence: TGCAGTGCCCCCCCAGGGGCCTATGGCTACACCTTC. This sequence encodes CSAPPGAYGYTF.

At least ten counts were recorded for this clonotype. This chain uses TRBV7-2 with TRBJ2-5, with D perhaps matching TRBD1 or TRBD2 (5 bases each). Per germline, CDR1 SGHTA and CDR2 FQGNSA. The CDR3 covers 14 residues. V gave up 0 bases and J gave up 1 base, with 6 bases separating them. The CDR3 loop reads CASSLAGTQETQYF. The CDR3 DNA reads TGTGCCAGCAGCTTAGCTGGGACCCAAGAGACCCAGTACTTC.

This clonotype has at least ten counts. The chain couples TRBV29-1 to TRBJ1-2; D call uncertain. There are 13 residues in the CDR3. Trimming shortened V by 6 bases and J by 0 bases, and 11 bases separated the two germline ends. Germline V CDR1 and CDR2: SQVTM, ANQGSEA. This CDR3 is CSVTAPANYGYTF. In nucleotides, the CDR3 is TGCAGCGTCACAGCACCAGCTAACTATGGCTACACCTTC.

Only a few counts were recorded for this clonotype. The rearrangement joins TRBV15 to TRBJ1-6; D may be TRBD1 (5 bases). Trimming took 0 bases from V and 0 from J, leaving 15 bases between them. CDR3 length: 19 residues. Per germline, CDR1 LNHNV and CDR2 YYDKDF (reference sequence). Here the CDR3 DNA reads TGTGCCACCAGCAGAGATCGCCGGGGACGGAGCTCCTATAATTCACCCCTCCACTTT. Protein sequence: CATSRDRRGRSSYNSPLHF.

The V and J genes are TRBV5-1 and TRBJ2-2; the D gene is possibly TRBD1 (5 bases). This CDR3 comprises 16 residues. CDR1 is SGHRS, CDR2 YFSETQ, per germline. With 0 bases removed from V and 6 bases from J, the gap between germline ends came to 15 bases. Written as DNA, the CDR3 is TGCGCCAGCAGCTTGGCCGCGCAGGGCGCAGCCGGGGAGCTGTTTTTT. Residues: CASSLAAQGAAGELFF.

This clonotype has only a few counts. V gene TRBV5-1 combines with J gene TRBJ1-5; D gene uncertain. This CDR3 is built from 15 residues. V was clipped by 0 bases and J by 5 bases, with 12 bases between them. Germline V gives CDR1 SGHRS, CDR2 YFSETQ. The CDR3 DNA sequence: TGCGCCAGCAGCTTGGGAGGGATGAGCCATCAGCCCCAGCATTTT. It translates to CASSLGGMSHQPQHF.

The rearrangement uses TRBV6-5 and TRBJ2-3; D is possibly TRBD1 (6 bases). CDR3 length: 16 amino acids. CDR1 MNHEY and CDR2 SVGAGI come from the germline V gene. Deletions cut 0 bases from V and 1 base from J, with 11 bases between. The CDR3 sequence: CASSYSQGPGTDTQYF. CDR3 DNA sequence: TGTGCCAGCAGTTACTCCCAGGGGCCGGGCACAGATACGCAGTATTTT.

This chain connects TRBV25-1 to TRBJ1-5; perhaps TRBD1 as D (6 bases). In germline, CDR1 is MGHDK, CDR2 SYGVNS. The CDR3 extends over 13 amino acids. The V end was cut by 5 bases, the J end by 6 bases, with 11 bases between. CDR3 DNA sequence: TGTGCCAGCAGTACAGGGTTTGGTCAGCCCCAGCATTTT. As protein: CASSTGFGQPQHF.

The rearrangement links TRBV7-2 to TRBJ2-3; D ambiguous. Trimming left V 4 bases short and J 0 bases short, with 17 bases between. The CDR3 covers 17 residues. Germline V lookup: CDR1 SGHTA, CDR2 FQGNSA. The CDR3 coding sequence is TGTGCCAGCAGCTCGCCCCCCTACCTACTGAGCACAGATACGCAGTATTTT. Amino acids: CASSSPPYLLSTDTQYF.

The rearrangement uses TRBV28 and TRBJ2-4, with 15 positions matching TRBD2. Looked up from germline, CDR1 is MDHEN and CDR2 is SYDVKM. V lost 2 bases to trimming and J lost 2 bases; unmatched junction nucleotides: 1. The CDR3 extends over 17 amino acids. The CDR3 DNA reads as TGTGCCAGCAGTTTAGGACTAGCGGGGGGGACCAAAAACATTCAGTACTTC. It is translated as CASSLGLAGGTKNIQYF. Full variable domain (rest looked up from reference TRBV28 and TRBJ2-4): DVKVTQSSRYLVKRTGEKVFLECVQDMDHENMFWYRQDPGLGLRLIYFSYDVKMKEKGDIPEGYSVSREKKERFSLILESASTNQTSMYLCASSLGLAGGTKNIQYFGAGTRLSVL.

This chain uses TRBV7-9 with TRBJ2-5; D possibly matches TRBD1 or TRBD2 (5 bases each). V was clipped by 1 base and J by 4 bases, with 13 bases between them. The CDR3 extends over 15 amino acids. Germline V gene lookup returns CDR1 SEHNR and CDR2 FQNEAQ (reference sequence). CDR3 DNA sequence: TGTGCCAGCAGCTTAGGCCCAAGGGACCCAGAGACCCAGTACTTC. Translation: CASSLGPRDPETQYF.

This clonotype turned up a few times. This sequence joins TRBV4-1 and TRBJ2-2; no firm D call. Per the germline V gene, CDR1 is MGHRA and CDR2 is YSYEKL. V was shortened by 1 base and J by 6 bases, with 9 bases between the two germline ends. The CDR3 has 14 residues. In DNA form, the CDR3 reads TGCGCCAGCAGCCAAGTCATTCTAGCCGGGGAGCTGTTTTTT. Translation: CASSQVILAGELFF.

V gene TRBV7-9 combines with J gene TRBJ2-5; the D gene is possibly TRBD2 (5 bases). Trimming stripped 4 bases from V and 2 bases from J, with 11 bases between. Per germline, CDR1 SEHNR and CDR2 FQNEAQ (reference sequence). This CDR3 contains 14 residues. CDR3 residues: CASSSAPGQETQYF. DNA of the CDR3: TGTGCCAGCAGCTCCGCTCCGGGGCAAGAGACCCAGTACTTC. Supplemented by reference TRBV7-9 and TRBJ2-5, the full variable domain reads DTGVSQNPRHKITKRGQNVTFRCDPISEHNRLYWYRQTLGQGPEFLTYFQNEAQLEKSRLLSDRFSAERPKGSFSTLEIQRTEQGDSAMYLCASSSAPGQETQYFGPGTRLLVL.

This clonotype was detected a few times. The chain joins TRBV7-9 to TRBJ1-2; no firm D call. Germline CDR1 is SEHNR and CDR2 is FQNEAQ (reference sequence). The ends were cut back, 1 base at V and 8 bases at J, with 8 bases in the middle. The CDR3 extends over 12 amino acids. This chain's CDR3 is CASSLERSGYTF. The CDR3 DNA is TGTGCCAGCAGCTTAGAAAGGTCGGGCTACACCTTC.

This rearrangement joins TRBV6-2 or TRBV6-3 to TRBJ2-3; the D gene is possibly TRBD2 (5 bases). V was pared by 9 bases and J by 0 bases, with 16 bases between. This CDR3 has 15 residues. Germline lookup yields CDR1 MNHEY and CDR2 SVGEGT. CDR3 bases: TGTGCCAGTTCTCAAGGGAGTTGGAGCACAGATACGCAGTATTTT. This translates into CASSQGSWSTDTQYF.